This TCR beta chain was captured by sequencing in a study of blood T cells in healthy people across ages. Primed by a sample-barcoded 5' primer and a J-beta primer mix, a second PCR proceeded for 7 to 11 cycles. Each single sample gave us at least 2.5 million CDR3-containing paired-end reads. TCRdb fed the 5' RACE reads into MiXCR, producing one record per CDR3 protein. The data show over a million distinct CDR3 sequences, about 43% seen once. CDR1 and CDR2 from the germline V gene are DFQATT and SNEGSKA (reference sequence). The CDR3 is 15 amino acids. V shed 3 bases, J shed 3 bases, and the junction held 5 bases outside the gene matches.

The TCR sequence derives from a woman between 18 and 29 years old in good health. This chain joins TRBV20-1 and TRBJ2-1; TRBD2 agrees at 10 bases. The sequencing sample was made of blood. The CDR3 nucleotides are TGCAGTGCTAGGATCGGGACTAGCGACTACAATGAGCAGTTCTTC. As protein: CSARIGTSDYNEQFF.